This entry is about one T cell receptor beta chain. As yet, its antigen is unknown. This record belongs to a study of shared clonotypes between healthy human individuals. Findings of the study overall: Rarefaction gave evidence that sorted-subset sequencing remained incomplete despite large depth.

Over several immunoSEQ plates, each subset's genomic DNA was distributed in even portions. Produced via immunoSEQ multiplex PCR; TCRdb's table is partial and in-frame only. This sample carries millions of clones, approximately 90% of them seen once, and the ten largest clones take over 0.12%. The CDR3 contains 16 residues. Per the germline V gene, CDR1 is ENHRY and CDR2 is SYGVKD. Trimming removed 0 bases from V and 3 bases from J, with 14 bases in between. The chain uses TRBV10-3 and TRBJ1-1; D possibly corresponds to TRBD1 (6 bases). The clonotype originates from a man aged 18 to 35 in good health. The material sequenced was naive CD4+ T cells sorted from blood. Stated subset: CD45RA+ positively selected. CDR3 loop: CAISESGSGGDTEAFF. The CDR3 DNA follows: TGTGCCATCAGTGAGTCCGGATCGGGGGGCGACACTGAAGCTTTCTTT.